This record looks at one T cell receptor beta chain sequence and its context. TCRdb re-derived calls from the RACE reads in MiXCR, one entry per CDR3 protein. The sample lists 250,000 to 300,000 distinct CDR3 sequences; 7.7% were seen once. The sample belongs to a study of human T cells and chemical hapten exposure. Described time point: pre-sensitization, week 0. Treatment indicated: therapeutic diphenylcyclopropenone sensitization with weekly scalp DPC. Drawing of blood took place ahead of applying each patch test. Suited to DPC and affected by alopecia, the donors ranged from 18 to 70 years old. The sequencing used whole blood, collected in connection with sensitization to the hapten diphenylcyclopropenone (DPC). This receptor was taken from a man aged 18 to 29 with alopecia areata. Some clones in this sample may be carry-over from other donors' samples.

DNA of the CDR3: TGTGCCATCAGTGAGTCGACTGGGACCGGGGAGCTGTTTTTT. Translated: CAISESTGTGELFF. The rearrangement joins TRBV10-3 to TRBJ2-2; the D is unclear. This CDR3 region has 14 residues. Trimming stripped 0 bases from V and 5 bases from J, with 7 bases between. The germline gives CDR1 ENHRY, CDR2 SYGVKD.